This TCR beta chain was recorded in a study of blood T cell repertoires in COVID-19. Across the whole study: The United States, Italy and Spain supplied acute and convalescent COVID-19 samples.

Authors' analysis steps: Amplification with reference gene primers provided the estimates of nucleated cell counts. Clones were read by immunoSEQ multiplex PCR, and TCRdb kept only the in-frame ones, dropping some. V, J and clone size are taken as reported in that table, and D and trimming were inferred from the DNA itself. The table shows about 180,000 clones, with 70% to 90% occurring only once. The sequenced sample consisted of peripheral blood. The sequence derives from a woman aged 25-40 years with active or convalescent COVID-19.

CDR3 sequence: CASRDPSGASNYGYTF. The CDR3 bases are TGTGCCAGCAGGGATCCGTCAGGGGCTTCTAACTATGGCTACACCTTC. The V gene is TRBV27, the J gene TRBJ1-2; D may be TRBD1 (6 bases). CDR1 MNHEY and CDR2 SMNVEV come from the germline V gene (reference sequence). The length of the CDR3 is 16 residues. Trimming shortened V by 6 bases and J by 0 bases, and 17 bases separated the two germline ends.